These T cell receptor beta chains were read from a single sample in a study of control samples from healthy donors and cancer patients. The table came from immunoSEQ multiplex PCR; TCRdb's copy has only in-frame clones and leaves some out. The sample has about 170,000 clones; about 90% are singletons. Specimen: blood. The receptors shown here come from a woman in her 30s in good health. The CDR3 runs from the conserved cysteine through the conserved F or W. Fields, in order: V gene, J gene, CDR3 protein.

V gene: TRBV3-1/TRBV3-2; J gene: TRBJ1-5; CDR3 protein: CASSQEEPSGQPQHF
V gene: TRBV6-5; J gene: TRBJ1-5; CDR3 protein: CASSRTRDSNQPQHF
V gene: TRBV6-5; J gene: TRBJ1-3; CDR3 protein: CASSSGPIAGNTIYF
V gene: TRBV18; J gene: TRBJ2-3; CDR3 protein: CASSSQTGGRTDTQYF
V gene: TRBV7-2; J gene: TRBJ2-3; CDR3 protein: CASSESGGAGADTQYF
V gene: TRBV30; J gene: TRBJ2-3; CDR3 protein: CAWSVLVGGKADTQYF
V gene: TRBV19; J gene: TRBJ1-5; CDR3 protein: CASARDRNQPQHF
V gene: TRBV7-8; J gene: TRBJ2-2; CDR3 protein: CASSLGQGMGTGELFF
V gene: TRBV5-1; J gene: TRBJ2-5; CDR3 protein: CASSLDTDETQYF
V gene: TRBV5-1; J gene: TRBJ2-1; CDR3 protein: CASSKDGSSYNEQFF
V gene: TRBV21-1; J gene: TRBJ1-2; CDR3 protein: CASSKVVAGDDSGACGYTF
V gene: TRBV28; J gene: TRBJ1-2; CDR3 protein: CASQGGLTGGRYYGYTF
V gene: TRBV27; J gene: TRBJ2-2; CDR3 protein: CASSLSESRAGGTGELFF
V gene: TRBV9; J gene: TRBJ1-6; CDR3 protein: CASSVGQDNSPLHF
V gene: TRBV7-6; J gene: TRBJ1-1; CDR3 protein: CASSRGRDTEAFF
V gene: TRBV15; J gene: TRBJ1-1; CDR3 protein: CATSPPLGATEAFF
V gene: TRBV21-1; J gene: TRBJ1-1; CDR3 protein: CASGNGQGALPTEAFF
V gene: TRBV4-2; J gene: TRBJ2-5; CDR3 protein: CASSQVGGRGGAQETQYF
V gene: TRBV7-9; J gene: TRBJ1-4; CDR3 protein: CASSLMQEKLFF
V gene: TRBV2; J gene: TRBJ2-2; CDR3 protein: CASTERQARQGATGELFF
V gene: TRBV7-8; J gene: TRBJ2-3; CDR3 protein: CASSLVSQREADTQYF
V gene: TRBV5-6; J gene: TRBJ2-7; CDR3 protein: CASSLLVGGRKHEQYF
V gene: TRBV29-1; J gene: TRBJ2-7; CDR3 protein: CSFNRDTGYEQYF
V gene: TRBV7-9; J gene: TRBJ2-1; CDR3 protein: CASSQNTAEQFF
V gene: TRBV5-1; J gene: TRBJ2-5; CDR3 protein: CASSWGDYRQETQYF
V gene: TRBV10-1; J gene: TRBJ2-2; CDR3 protein: CASSDGGGITGELFF
V gene: TRBV2; J gene: TRBJ2-1; CDR3 protein: CASSVHSGTSGRRSYEQFF
V gene: TRBV28; J gene: TRBJ1-1; CDR3 protein: CASSLGVGAEAFF
V gene: TRBV7-2; J gene: TRBJ2-7; CDR3 protein: CASSLGLAAGYEQYF
V gene: TRBV27; J gene: TRBJ1-2; CDR3 protein: CATHPLGWTGPNYGYTF
V gene: TRBV4-1; J gene: TRBJ1-5; CDR3 protein: CASSQVWRLMSNQPQHF
V gene: TRBV3-1/TRBV3-2; J gene: TRBJ2-3; CDR3 protein: CASSLNPGTTLTDTQYF
V gene: TRBV5-6; J gene: TRBJ1-5; CDR3 protein: CASSRGDRTWQPQHF
V gene: TRBV4-2; J gene: TRBJ1-1; CDR3 protein: CASSPLEGEAFF
V gene: TRBV4-1; J gene: TRBJ2-3; CDR3 protein: CASSQDGARTDTQYF
V gene: TRBV2; J gene: TRBJ2-7; CDR3 protein: CANGQGGEQYF
V gene: TRBV10-3; J gene: TRBJ2-5; CDR3 protein: CAISESGGETQYF
V gene: TRBV3-1/TRBV3-2; J gene: TRBJ2-3; CDR3 protein: CASSQGVLAGSTDTQYF
V gene: TRBV5-1; J gene: TRBJ2-2; CDR3 protein: CASSLVSGGWELFF
V gene: TRBV30; J gene: TRBJ2-5; CDR3 protein: CAWCEGNTGLQGETQYF
V gene: TRBV18; J gene: TRBJ2-2; CDR3 protein: CASSPQGLDTGELFF
V gene: TRBV11-1; J gene: TRBJ1-6; CDR3 protein: CASSATGQLNSPLHF
V gene: TRBV6-4; J gene: TRBJ1-1; CDR3 protein: CASSERGRTEAFF
V gene: TRBV20-1; J gene: TRBJ1-1; CDR3 protein: CSAGGPRGAFF
V gene: TRBV7-9; J gene: TRBJ2-2; CDR3 protein: CASSPGRTTGELFF